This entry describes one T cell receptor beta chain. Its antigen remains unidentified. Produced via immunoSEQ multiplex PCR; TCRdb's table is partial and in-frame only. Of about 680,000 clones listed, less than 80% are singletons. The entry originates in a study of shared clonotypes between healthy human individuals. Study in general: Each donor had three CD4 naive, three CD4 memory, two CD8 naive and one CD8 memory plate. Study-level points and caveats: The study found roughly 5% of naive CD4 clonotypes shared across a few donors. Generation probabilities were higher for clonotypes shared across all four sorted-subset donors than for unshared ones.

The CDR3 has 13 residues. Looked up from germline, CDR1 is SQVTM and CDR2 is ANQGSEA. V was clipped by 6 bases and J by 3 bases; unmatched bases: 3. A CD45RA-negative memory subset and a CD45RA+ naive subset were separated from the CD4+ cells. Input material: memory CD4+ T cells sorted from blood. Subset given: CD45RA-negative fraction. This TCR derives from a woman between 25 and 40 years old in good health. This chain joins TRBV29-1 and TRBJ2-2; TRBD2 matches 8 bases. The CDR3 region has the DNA TGCAGCGTCCGACTAGCGTACACCGGGGAGCTGTTTTTT. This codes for CSVRLAYTGELFF.